A single sample is the source of the 8 T cell receptor beta chains below, sequenced in a study of cytomegalovirus exposure and HLA in healthy donors. This table comes from immunoSEQ multiplex PCR, and its TCRdb copy is limited to in-frame clones, with some not included. There are roughly 170,000 clones in the sample; 84% occur only once, and about 2.8% lies in the top ten. Sequencing input: PBMCs. These receptors came from a woman in her late teens or twenties in good health and CMV-seropositive.

V and J are TRBV7-2 and TRBJ2-7, with D possibly TRBD2 on 6 matching bases. In germline, CDR1 is SGHTA, CDR2 FQGNSA. V dropped 0 bases and J dropped 5 bases, with 17 bases sitting between them. The CDR3 spans 16 residues. The CDR3 DNA is TGTGCCAGCAGCTTAGCCGGGACTCTCACCCTACACGAGCAGTACTTC. Its protein product is CASSLAGTLTLHEQYF.

The chain links TRBV9 to TRBJ2-3, with TRBD2 identical over 7 bases. This CDR3 region has 16 residues. Trimming cost V 1 base and J 1 base; bases outside gene matches: 6. Germline lookup yields CDR1 SGDLS and CDR2 YYNGEE. In DNA form, the CDR3 reads TGTGCCAGCAGCGTATTGACTAGCCGTGGCACAGATACGCAGTATTTT. Amino acids: CASSVLTSRGTDTQYF.

This clone was detected ten times or more. The sample contains more than one DNA sequence encoding this CDR3. The chain couples TRBV6-5 to TRBJ2-7; 9 bases are a match to TRBD2. This CDR3 is 15 amino acids long. Germline V gene lookup returns CDR1 MNHEY and CDR2 SVGAGI. V gave up 2 bases and J gave up 0 bases; unmatched junction bases: 2. The CDR3 DNA reads TGTGCCAGCAGTTACAGTAGCGGGAGCTCCTACGAGCAGTACTTC. Translating it yields CASSYSSGSSYEQYF.

The chain joins TRBV2 to TRBJ2-5; 7 bases match TRBD2. Germline V gene data show CDR1 as SNHLY and CDR2 as FYNNEI. V dropped 5 bases and J dropped 0; count of bases not matched to a gene: 9. The length of the CDR3 is 16 residues. The CDR3, as DNA: TGTGCCAGCAGTCGGGGGGTGGATGGATACCAAGAGACCCAGTACTTC. Translation: CASSRGVDGYQETQYF.

This rearrangement joins TRBV13 to TRBJ2-7, with D perhaps matching TRBD1 (7 bases). Germline V gives CDR1 PRHDT, CDR2 FYEKMQ (reference sequence). The V end lost 7 bases, the J end lost 0 bases, and 16 bases lay between the germline ends. The CDR3 length is 15 residues. CDR3 nucleotides: TGTGCCAGCACCGGAGCAGGGGGGAGCTCCTACGAGCAGTACTTC. Encoded protein: CASTGAGGSSYEQYF. Full variable domain (outside the CDR3, taken from reference TRBV13 and TRBJ2-7): AAGVIQSPRHLIKEKRETATLKCYPIPRHDTVYWYQQGPGQDPQFLISFYEKMQSDKGSIPDRFSAQQFSDYHSELNMSSLELGDSALYFCASTGAGGSSYEQYFGPGTRLTVT.

A few counts support this clone. The V gene is TRBV10-3, the J gene TRBJ1-1, with D perhaps matching TRBD1 (5 bases). The ends were cut back, 0 bases at V and 0 bases at J, with 8 bases in the middle. CDR1 is ENHRY, CDR2 SYGVKD, per germline. This CDR3 comprises 15 residues. CDR3 amino acids: CAISESPGMNTEAFF. The CDR3 nucleotides read TGTGCCATCAGTGAGTCGCCAGGGATGAACACTGAAGCTTTCTTT.

This clone was picked up a small number of times. This sequence joins TRBV18 and TRBJ2-7, with D perhaps TRBD2 (5 bases). The CDR3 totals 12 residues. Per the germline V gene, CDR1 is KGHSH and CDR2 is LQKENI. V was trimmed by 3 bases and J by 5 bases, leaving 8 bases between them. CDR3 DNA: TGTGCCAGCTCACCCTCGGGAAACGAGCAGTACTTC. It codes for CASSPSGNEQYF.

This chain connects TRBV4-2 to TRBJ2-1; 8 bases are a match to TRBD2. This CDR3 has 18 residues. V was pared by 0 bases and J by 5 bases, with 12 bases of the junction left unmatched. Germline values: CDR1 LGHNA, CDR2 YNFKEQ. The CDR3 nucleotides read TGTGCCAGCAGCCAAGAGGGCCTAGGCAGCGGGGGTGACAATGAGCAGTTCTTC. Its translation is CASSQEGLGSGGDNEQFF.